The 19 T cell receptor beta chains presented below share a single source sample, sequenced in a study of blood T cell repertoires in COVID-19. Only in-frame clones appear in the TCRdb table, and some are missing; sequencing was by immunoSEQ multiplex PCR. This table has around 100,000 clones, around 88% appearing once. Sequencing was performed on peripheral blood. These receptors all come from a human donor in a cohort sampled during active COVID-19.

The chain couples TRBV5-4 to TRBJ1-5; tentative D call: TRBD1 (6 bases). CDR1 is SGHNT, CDR2 YYREEE, per germline (reference sequence). Trimming removed 8 bases at V and 2 bases at J, with 29 bases between. CDR3 length equals 19 residues. Here the CDR3 reads CARSRGRGKGSSGNQPQHF. The CDR3 bases are TGTGCCAGGTCAAGGGGGAGGGGAAAGGGATCCTCGGGCAATCAGCCCCAGCATTTT.

This rearrangement joins TRBV18 to TRBJ2-5; no clear D gene. The CDR3 covers 15 residues. Germline V gene sequence: CDR1 KGHSH, CDR2 LQKENI. The ends were cut back, 0 bases at V and 1 base at J, with 9 bases in the middle. CDR3 region: CASSPPSRSQETQYF. The CDR3 DNA is TGTGCCAGCTCACCACCGAGCAGGTCCCAAGAGACCCAGTACTTC.

Only a few counts were recorded for this clone. The J gene is TRBJ2-3, the V gene TRBV11-2; tentative D call: TRBD2 (5 bases). The V and J ends lost 1 base and 0 bases respectively, with 8 bases between them. The germline CDR1 and CDR2 sequences are SGHAT and FQNNGV. The CDR3 is made up of 15 amino acids. Here the CDR3 reads CASSLVSGSTDTQYF. CDR3 in DNA: TGTGCCAGCAGCTTAGTGAGCGGTAGCACAGATACGCAGTATTTT.

V is TRBV7-9 and J is TRBJ2-2, with D maybe TRBD1 (5 bases). V lost 1 base, J lost 5 bases, and 17 bases lay in between. The CDR3 sequence is 17 residues long. From germline, CDR1 is SEHNR and CDR2 FQNEAQ (reference sequence). CDR3 nucleotide sequence: TGTGCCAGCAGCTTAGTGCTTTTAGGGGCGCGAACCGGGGAGCTGTTTTTT. Protein sequence: CASSLVLLGARTGELFF.

The chain carries TRBV18 and TRBJ2-3; TRBD1 is a possible D gene (6 bases). The CDR3 extends over 16 amino acids. Germline CDR1 and CDR2: KGHSH and LQKENI. The ends were cut back, 3 bases at V and 0 bases at J, with 13 bases in the middle. In DNA form, the CDR3 reads TGTGCCAGCTCACCCCTGGACAGATCTAGCACAGATACGCAGTATTTT. Translated, it gives CASSPLDRSSTDTQYF.

The rearrangement links TRBV18 to TRBJ2-7; D is unresolved. V was trimmed by 4 bases and J by 4 bases, leaving 5 bases between them. The CDR3 covers 11 residues. The V gene's germline CDR1 is KGHSH and CDR2 LQKENI. The CDR3 nucleotides are TGTGCCAGCTCACTATATTACGAGCAGTACTTC. Translating gives CASSLYYEQYF.

The rearrangement joins TRBV30 to TRBJ2-3, with 7 nucleotides matching TRBD2. Trimming at V came to 2 bases and at J to 0 bases, leaving 11 bases not matched to a gene. Germline loops: CDR1 GTSNPN, CDR2 SVGIG (reference sequence). This CDR3 has 17 amino acids. The CDR3 region is CAWSISRGRSSTDTQYF. CDR3 coding DNA: TGTGCCTGGAGTATATCGCGGGGGAGATCTAGCACAGATACGCAGTATTTT.

V is TRBV6-5 and J is TRBJ2-5; 8 bases fit TRBD1. CDR3 size: 15 residues. Trimming took 8 bases from V and 1 from J; bases not matched to a gene: 9. CDR1 MNHEY and CDR2 SVGAGI come from the germline V gene. CDR3 loop: CASSLGGQVQETQYF. The DNA of the CDR3 is TGTGCCAGCTCTCTAGGGGGACAGGTCCAAGAGACCCAGTACTTC.

The chain couples TRBV29-1 to TRBJ2-7; 8 bases line up with TRBD2. This CDR3 contains 19 residues. After removal of 1 base from V and 3 bases from J, the junction contained 20 bases not matched to a gene. Germline CDR1 reads SQVTM; CDR2 reads ANQGSEA. CDR3 residues: CSVEASAGERGNWDYEQYF. The CDR3 nucleotides read TGCAGCGTTGAAGCTTCCGCGGGAGAGCGGGGGAACTGGGACTACGAGCAGTACTTC.

The J gene is TRBJ1-1, the V gene TRBV4-1; TRBD1 aligns across 7 bases. The length of the CDR3 is 17 residues. Losses at the gene ends were 1 base for V and 2 bases for J; bases not matched to a gene: 10. Germline CDR1 reads MGHRA; CDR2 reads YSYEKL. The CDR3 is CASSQGGLGTANTEAFF. The CDR3 DNA sequence: TGCGCCAGCAGCCAAGGAGGTTTAGGGACAGCCAACACTGAAGCTTTCTTT.

The CDR3 protein is CASRTNRYSNQPQHF. The DNA for the CDR3 is TGTGCCAGCAGAACCAACAGGTATAGCAATCAGCCCCAGCATTTT. This chain uses TRBV27 with TRBJ1-5, with a weak D call TRBD1 (5 bases). CDR1 is MNHEY, CDR2 SMNVEV, per germline (reference sequence). Trimming took 6 bases from V and 0 from J, leaving 12 bases between them. CDR3 length: 15 residues.

The V call is TRBV6-2 or TRBV6-3, the J call TRBJ1-1; TRBD1 might be the D (6 bases). V lost 3 bases, J lost 6 bases, and 11 bases lay in between. This CDR3 spans 13 amino acids. Germline-derived CDR1 and CDR2 are MNHEY and SVGEGT. The CDR3, as DNA: TGTGCCAGCAGTTATCAGGGGCTCGCTGAAGCTTTCTTT. Its translation: CASSYQGLAEAFF.

The chain recombines TRBV5-1 with TRBJ1-1; perhaps TRBD1 as D (6 bases). CDR1 is SGHRS, CDR2 YFSETQ, per germline. The CDR3 runs 15 residues. The V end lost 0 bases, the J end lost 4 bases, and 13 bases lay between the germline ends. The CDR3 sequence is CASSLVITGSTEAFF. Here the CDR3 DNA reads TGCGCCAGCAGCTTGGTTATCACAGGGAGCACTGAAGCTTTCTTT.

The chain is built from TRBV30 and TRBJ1-2, with TRBD1 as a possible D gene (6 bases). Between the trimmed V and J ends, which lost 1 base and 8 bases, there was a span of 14 bases. Germline loops: CDR1 GTSNPN, CDR2 SVGIG (reference sequence). The CDR3 is made up of 13 amino acids. The CDR3 DNA follows: TGTGCCTGGAGTGCACAGGGTTTAAGGGGCTACACCTTC. It yields the protein CAWSAQGLRGYTF.

The rearrangement joins TRBV12-3 or TRBV12-4 to TRBJ2-5; a weak D match, TRBD2 (5 bases). V was trimmed by 5 bases and J by 2 bases, leaving 9 bases between them. The CDR3 has 13 amino acids. The CDR3 DNA follows: TGTGCCAGCAGTCGAGGGATTCAAGAGACCCAGTACTTC. This sequence encodes CASSRGIQETQYF.

This clone was counted between two and nine times. V gene TRBV7-9 combines with J gene TRBJ2-2; unclear D gene. Trimming took off 5 bases at V and 7 bases at J, with 14 bases between the two ends. Germline CDR1 reads SEHNR; CDR2 reads FQNEAQ (reference sequence). This CDR3 is 14 amino acids long. CDR3 sequence reads: CASSPTTSGGELFF. CDR3 in DNA: TGTGCCAGCAGCCCCACGACGTCGGGCGGGGAGCTGTTTTTT.

Details on this clone: An end of the junction differs from the germline gene, which may be a read error. The chain recombines TRBV18 with TRBJ1-2; no reliable D call. The CDR3 sequence is 11 residues long. The germline V gene has CDR1 KGHSH and CDR2 LQKENI. CDR3 coding DNA: TGTGCCAGCTCCCCTAATTATGGCTACACCTTC. Translation gives CASSPNYGYTF. Drawing the rest from reference TRBV18 and TRBJ1-2, the complete variable domain is NAGVMQNPRHLVRRRGQEARLRCSPMKGHSHVYWYRQLPEEGLKFMVYLQKENIIDESGMPKERFSAEFPKEGPSILRIQQVVRGDSAAYFCASSPNYGYTFGSGTRLTVV.

The chain is built from TRBV6-2 or TRBV6-3 and TRBJ2-7; the D gene is possibly TRBD2 (7 bases). CDR1 MNHEY and CDR2 SVGEGT come from the germline V gene. Trimming removed 2 bases from V and 4 bases from J, with 12 bases in between. The CDR3 consists of 14 residues. CDR3 DNA: TGTGCCAGCAGTTACGGGGGGGCCCCGTACGAGCAGTACTTC. Translating it yields CASSYGGAPYEQYF.

The chain carries TRBV24-1 and TRBJ2-3, with a weak D call TRBD1 (6 bases). CDR1 KGHDR and CDR2 SFDVKD come from the germline V gene. This CDR3 contains 14 residues. V shed 4 bases and J shed 2 bases, with 9 bases lying between them. For the CDR3, the DNA is TGTGCCACCAGTGACTACAGGGCCACAGATACGCAGTATTTT. As protein: CATSDYRATDTQYF.